This paragraph covers one T cell receptor beta chain sequence. Assignments of participants to cohorts depended upon their own reported clinical history. In the original workflow: Estimation of nucleated cell counts relied on the amplification of reference gene primers. Produced via immunoSEQ multiplex PCR; TCRdb's table is partial and in-frame only. The V and J calls and the clone size are those of that table, but D and trimming were determined from the DNA. Here the sample spans 250,000 to 350,000 clones, 80% to 95% being singletons. This sample is part of a study of blood T cell repertoires in COVID-19. Whole-study context: The study drew acute and convalescent COVID-19 samples from the United States, Italy and Spain. Sample material is recorded as cDNA or gDNA derived from T cells, B-cell-depleted T cells, or PBMCs.

Germline values: CDR1 SGHTA, CDR2 FQGNSA. Between the trimmed V and J ends, which lost 1 base and 6 bases, there was a span of 9 bases. CDR3 length: 13 amino acids. The rearrangement links TRBV7-2 to TRBJ2-5; D is unresolved. This TCR was recovered from a woman in her 30s who had recovered from COVID-19. Sequencing was carried out using PBMCs or T cells enriched from blood (not recorded which). Here the CDR3 reads CASSLGAEQTQYF. The CDR3 DNA reads TGTGCCAGCAGCTTAGGGGCAGAACAGACCCAGTACTTC.